What follows are 9 T cell receptor beta chains derived from one specimen sequenced in a study of neurological immune-mediated disorders. TCRdb ran MiXCR on the 5' RACE reads and lists one entry per CDR3 protein. Of roughly 60,000 distinct CDR3 sequences listed, about 2.5% are singletons. The source material was PBMCs. The source is a man in his forties or fifties with multiple sclerosis.

This clonotype was detected ten times or more. The chain couples TRBV14 to TRBJ1-4; possible D gene TRBD1, 5 bases. The CDR3 runs 16 residues. Between the trimmed V and J ends, which lost 4 bases and 5 bases, there was a span of 17 bases. Germline V lookup: CDR1 SGHDN, CDR2 FVKESK. The CDR3 loop is CASSPYGGPRNEKLFF. The CDR3 region has the DNA TGTGCCAGCAGCCCCTATGGGGGACCGAGGAATGAAAAACTGTTTTTT.

With regard to this clonotype: A much bigger clone sits one base away, suggesting this may be a read error. The V gene is TRBV20-1, the J gene TRBJ2-3; D assignment may be TRBD1 or TRBD2 (5 bases each). Germline values: CDR1 DFQATT, CDR2 SNEGSKA (reference sequence). The CDR3 has 14 residues. The CDR3 spells CSARDPLRGDKQYF. For the CDR3, the DNA is TGCAGTGCTAGAGATCCACTGAGGGGAGATAAGCAGTATTTT.

In this sample, this clonotype turned up many times. This chain links TRBV12-3 or TRBV12-4 with TRBJ1-2; 10 nucleotides align to TRBD1. The CDR3 contains 16 residues. The V segment lost 5 bases and the J segment 4 bases; nucleotides outside the gene matches: 10. The CDR3 DNA sequence: TGTGCCAGCAGTCCTAGAGGGACAGGGGAGATCTATGGCTACACCTTC. Translated, it gives CASSPRGTGEIYGYTF.

This clonotype came up many times. The chain employs TRBV6-2 or TRBV6-3 and TRBJ1-5, with 10 bases fitting TRBD1. Germline lookup yields CDR1 MNHEY and CDR2 SVGEGT. The ends lost 2 bases at V and 2 bases at J; junction bases unmatched: 0. CDR3 size: 15 residues. CDR3: CASSYGTGGNQPQHF. The DNA of the CDR3 is TGTGCCAGCAGTTACGGGACAGGGGGCAATCAGCCCCAGCATTTT.

This clonotype was counted many times. Here the CDR3 reads CASSSAGTGNYGYTF. For the CDR3, the DNA is TGTGCCAGCAGTTCCGCCGGGACAGGGAACTATGGCTACACCTTC. V and J are TRBV28 and TRBJ1-2; 9 bases line up with TRBD1. The J segment lost 2 bases and the V segment lost 4 bases, leaving 5 bases of the junction unmatched. The CDR3 totals 15 residues. The germline gives CDR1 MDHEN, CDR2 SYDVKM.

A few counts support this clonotype. The CDR3 nucleotides read TGTGCCAGCAGTTCTAGCGGGACTGAGAATTACAATGAGCAGTTCTTC. Amino acid sequence: CASSSSGTENYNEQFF. The rearrangement joins TRBV6-6 to TRBJ2-1; 9 positions agree with TRBD2. The CDR3 length is 16 residues. V was pared by 4 bases and J by 4 bases, with 8 bases of the junction left unmatched. From germline, CDR1 is MNHNY and CDR2 SVGAGI (reference sequence).

In this sample, this clonotype turned up many times. This CDR3 reads CASSQVGGGRSGYTF. DNA for the CDR3: TGTGCCAGCAGCCAAGTTGGAGGGGGCAGGTCTGGCTACACCTTC. The chain uses TRBV3-1 and TRBJ1-2; 7 bases align to TRBD1. The CDR3 is 15 residues long. Trimming at V came to 1 base and at J to 7 bases, leaving 9 bases not matched to a gene. CDR1 is LGHDT and CDR2 is YNNKEL in the germline V gene (reference sequence).

In this sample, this clonotype turned up many times. The genes are TRBV6-5 and TRBJ1-3; D is perhaps TRBD1 (6 bases). V lost 5 bases, J lost 2 bases, and 10 bases lay in between. The germline CDR1 and CDR2 sequences are MNHEY and SVGAGI. CDR3 length: 14 amino acids. CDR3 nucleotides: TGTGCCAGCAGTAGAGCAGGGGCTGGAAACACCATATATTTT. Amino acid sequence: CASSRAGAGNTIYF.

This clonotype was seen many times. V usage is TRBV7-9 and J usage is TRBJ1-2, with 7 nucleotides matching TRBD1. This CDR3 comprises 13 residues. Trimming at V came to 4 bases and at J to 8 bases, leaving 7 bases not matched to a gene. The V gene's germline CDR1 is SEHNR and CDR2 FQNEAQ (reference sequence). The DNA of the CDR3 is TGTGCCAGCAGCTCCTACAGGGGTGCAGGCTACACCTTC. Translated, it gives CASSSYRGAGYTF.